The clone carrying this T cell receptor (beta chain) was seen a handful of times. Its specificity is unknown. Amplified TCR beta CDR3 regions derived from RNA transcripts. First-round RT-PCR of the TCR CDR3 relied on the HTBI primer set. TCRdb ran MiXCR on the multiplex PCR reads and lists one entry per CDR3 protein. The sample contains some 270,000 distinct CDR3 sequences, about 14% of which appear only once. The data were obtained in a study of T cells in Graves' hyperthyroidism and ophthalmopathy. Study-wide findings and caveats: Most thyroid clonotypes expanded above 0.001 were also detected in blood. Ophthalmopathy prediction by the model preceded onset by a median about 6 months.

Researchers barred patients who had uncontrolled infection, other autoimmune disease, pregnancy or lactation. The CDR3 has 13 amino acids. Germline CDR1 reads ENHRY; CDR2 reads SYGVKD. V gave up 9 bases and J gave up 0 bases; unmatched junction bases: 4. The sequenced sample was blood. This chain joins TRBV10-3 and TRBJ2-7; 8 nucleotides match TRBD1. This TCR came from a woman younger than 45 with Graves' hyperthyroidism that later progressed to Graves' ophthalmopathy. The CDR3 protein is CAITGGFSYEQYF. CDR3 coding DNA: TGTGCCATTACAGGGGGATTCTCCTACGAGCAGTACTTC.